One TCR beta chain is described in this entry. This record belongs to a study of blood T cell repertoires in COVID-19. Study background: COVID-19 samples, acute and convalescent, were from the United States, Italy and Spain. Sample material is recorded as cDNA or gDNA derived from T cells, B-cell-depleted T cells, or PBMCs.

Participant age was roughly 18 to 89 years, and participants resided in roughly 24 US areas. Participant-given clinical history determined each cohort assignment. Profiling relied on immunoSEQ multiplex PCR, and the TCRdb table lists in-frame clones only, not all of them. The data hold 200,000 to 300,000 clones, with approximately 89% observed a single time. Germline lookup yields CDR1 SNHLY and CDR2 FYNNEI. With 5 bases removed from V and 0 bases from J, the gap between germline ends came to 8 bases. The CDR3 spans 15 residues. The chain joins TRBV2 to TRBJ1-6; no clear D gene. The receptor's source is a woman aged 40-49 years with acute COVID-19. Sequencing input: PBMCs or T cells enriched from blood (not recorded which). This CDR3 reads CASSLSSSYNSPLHF. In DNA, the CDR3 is TGTGCCAGCAGTCTTAGCAGCTCCTATAATTCACCCCTCCACTTT.